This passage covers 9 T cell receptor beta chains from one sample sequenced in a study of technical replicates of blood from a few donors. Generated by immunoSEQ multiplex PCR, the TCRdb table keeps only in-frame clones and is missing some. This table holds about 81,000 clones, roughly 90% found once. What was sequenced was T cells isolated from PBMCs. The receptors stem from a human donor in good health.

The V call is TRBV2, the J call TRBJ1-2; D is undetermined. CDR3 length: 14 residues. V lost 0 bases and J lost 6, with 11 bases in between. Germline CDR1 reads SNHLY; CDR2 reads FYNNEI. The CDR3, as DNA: TGTGCCAGCAGTGAAGCGACTAAGGGCCATGGCTACACCTTC. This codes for CASSEATKGHGYTF. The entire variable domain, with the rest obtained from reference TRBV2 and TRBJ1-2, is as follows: EPEVTQTPSHQVTQMGQEVILRCVPISNHLYFYWYRQILGQKVEFLVSFYNNEISEKSEIFDDQFSVERPDGSNFTLKIRSTKLEDSAMYFCASSEATKGHGYTFGSGTRLTVV.

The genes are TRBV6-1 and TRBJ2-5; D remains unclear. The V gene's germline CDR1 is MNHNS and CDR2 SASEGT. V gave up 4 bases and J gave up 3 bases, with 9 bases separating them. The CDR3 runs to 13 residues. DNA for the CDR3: TGTGCCAGCAGTGTTCGAGTAAAAGAGACCCAGTACTTC. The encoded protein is CASSVRVKETQYF.

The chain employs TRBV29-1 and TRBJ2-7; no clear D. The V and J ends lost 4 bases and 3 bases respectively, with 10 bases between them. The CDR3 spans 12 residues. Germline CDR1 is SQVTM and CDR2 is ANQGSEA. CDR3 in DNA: TGCAGCGTTGGTTCTAACCGCTACGAGCAGTACTTC. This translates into CSVGSNRYEQYF.

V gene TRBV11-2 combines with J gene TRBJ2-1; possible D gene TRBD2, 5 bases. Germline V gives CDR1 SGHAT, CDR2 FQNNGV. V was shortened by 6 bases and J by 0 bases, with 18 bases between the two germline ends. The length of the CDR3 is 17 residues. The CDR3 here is CASRDWTGASSYNEQFF. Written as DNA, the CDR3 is TGTGCCAGCAGGGATTGGACTGGAGCGAGCTCCTACAATGAGCAGTTCTTC.

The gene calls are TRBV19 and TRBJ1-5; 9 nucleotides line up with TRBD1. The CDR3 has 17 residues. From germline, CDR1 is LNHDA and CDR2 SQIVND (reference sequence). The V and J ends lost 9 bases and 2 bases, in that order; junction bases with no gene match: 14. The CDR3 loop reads CASTPYIRDRGNQPQHF. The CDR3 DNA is TGTGCCAGCACTCCCTATATCCGGGACAGGGGCAATCAGCCCCAGCATTTT.

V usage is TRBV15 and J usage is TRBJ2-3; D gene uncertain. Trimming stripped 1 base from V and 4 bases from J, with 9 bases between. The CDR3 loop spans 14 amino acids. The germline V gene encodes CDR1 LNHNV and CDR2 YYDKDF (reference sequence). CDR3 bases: TGTGCCACCAGCAGAGTCGAGGTTCCAGATACGCAGTATTTT. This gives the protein CATSRVEVPDTQYF.

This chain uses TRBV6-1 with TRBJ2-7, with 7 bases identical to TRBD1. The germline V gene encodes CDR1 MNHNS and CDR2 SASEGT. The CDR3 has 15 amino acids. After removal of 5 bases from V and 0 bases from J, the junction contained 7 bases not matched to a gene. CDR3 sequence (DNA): TGTGCCAGCAGTCTCACTGGGACAGTCTCCTACGAGCAGTACTTC. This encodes CASSLTGTVSYEQYF.

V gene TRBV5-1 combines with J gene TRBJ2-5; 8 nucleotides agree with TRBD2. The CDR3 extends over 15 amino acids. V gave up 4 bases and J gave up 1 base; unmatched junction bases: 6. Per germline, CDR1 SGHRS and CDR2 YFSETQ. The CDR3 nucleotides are TGCGCCAGCAGCCCGGGGGGACTAGGCCAAGAGACCCAGTACTTC. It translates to CASSPGGLGQETQYF.

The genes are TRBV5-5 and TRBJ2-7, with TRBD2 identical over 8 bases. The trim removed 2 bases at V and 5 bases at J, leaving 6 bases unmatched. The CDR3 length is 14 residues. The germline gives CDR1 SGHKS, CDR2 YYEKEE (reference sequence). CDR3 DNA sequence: TGTGCCAGCAGCTTCGGGGGGGGACATGACGAGCAGTACTTC. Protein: CASSFGGGHDEQYF. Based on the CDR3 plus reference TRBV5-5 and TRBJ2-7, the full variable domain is DAGVTQSPTHLIKTRGQQVTLRCSPISGHKSVSWYQQVLGQGPQFIFQYYEKEERGRGNFPDRFSARQFPNYSSELNVNALLLGDSALYLCASSFGGGHDEQYFGPGTRLTVT.